The 29 T cell receptor beta chains listed next were all sequenced from one sample in a study of shared clonotypes between healthy human individuals. The table came from immunoSEQ multiplex PCR; TCRdb's copy has only in-frame clones and leaves some out. The data contain over 700,000 clones, around 70% of them seen just once; the ten biggest clones take up approximately 1.8%. The sequenced sample consisted of memory CD4+ T cells sorted from blood. Subset indicated: CD45RA-negative fraction. The receptor set was obtained from a woman aged 25 to 39 in good health.

The count of this clone is one. The rearrangement links TRBV11-2 to TRBJ1-2, with D perhaps TRBD1 (5 bases). V shed 6 bases and J shed 8 bases, with 13 bases lying between them. The germline V gene has CDR1 SGHAT and CDR2 FQNNGV. This CDR3 spans 12 amino acids. The CDR3 region is CASRGRFHGYTF. As DNA, the CDR3 is TGTGCCAGCAGGGGACGTTTCCACGGCTACACCTTC.

CDR3 coding DNA: TGTGCCAGCAGTTTACGCGGGAGTTCCGGGGAGCTGTTTTTT. This translates into CASSLRGSSGELFF. V is TRBV27 and J is TRBJ2-2; 7 positions agree with TRBD2. V was pared by 2 bases and J by 6 bases, with 3 bases of the junction left unmatched. This CDR3 is built from 14 residues. Germline CDR1 reads MNHEY; CDR2 reads SMNVEV (reference sequence).

Of note for this clone: A junction end diverges from the germline sequence, so it may reflect a read error. V gene TRBV7-9 combines with J gene TRBJ2-7; D not resolved. Per germline, CDR1 SEHNR and CDR2 FQNEAQ (reference sequence). The CDR3 spans 12 residues. CDR3 sequence (DNA): TGTGCCAGCAGTATGACGGTTCCCCACTTCCACTTC. It is translated as CASSMTVPHFHF. Looking up the rest from reference TRBV7-9 and TRBJ2-7 gives the full variable domain: DTGVSQNPRHKITKRGQNVTFRCDPISEHNRLYWYRQTLGQGPEFLTYFQNEAQLEKSRLLSDRFSAERPKGSFSTLEIQRTEQGDSAMYLCASSMTVPHFHFGPGTRLTVT.

The rearrangement links TRBV6-6 to TRBJ1-3; D possibly corresponds to TRBD1 (5 bases). The CDR3 spans 16 residues. The V gene lost 5 bases and the J gene lost 0 bases, with 14 bases spanning the gap. From germline, CDR1 is MNHNY and CDR2 SVGAGI (reference sequence). The CDR3 sequence: CASSPTATSSGNTIYF. DNA of the CDR3: TGTGCCAGCAGTCCGACAGCCACGAGCTCTGGAAACACCATATATTTT.

The rearrangement links TRBV19 to TRBJ2-7, with D maybe TRBD2 (5 bases). Germline V gene sequence: CDR1 LNHDA, CDR2 SQIVND (reference sequence). The V end lost 3 bases, the J end lost 4 bases, and 16 bases lay between the germline ends. There are 15 residues in the CDR3. CDR3 in amino acids: CASSIEAGGAYEQYF. In nucleotides, the CDR3 is TGTGCCAGTAGTATTGAGGCAGGAGGTGCATACGAGCAGTACTTC.

The chain links TRBV10-1 to TRBJ2-2; TRBD1 might be the D (7 bases). The V and J ends lost 6 bases and 4 bases respectively, with 21 bases between them. The CDR3 extends over 17 amino acids. Germline V gene data show CDR1 as WNHNN and CDR2 as SYGVQD (reference sequence). In DNA form, the CDR3 reads TGCGCCAGCAGGGGGGAGGTCCGACAGGGAGGCACCGGGGAGCTGTTTTTT. Protein sequence: CASRGEVRQGGTGELFF.

The rearrangement joins TRBV11-2 to TRBJ1-1; no firm D call. The CDR3 extends over 13 amino acids. V was shortened by 0 bases and J by 4 bases, with 6 bases between the two germline ends. CDR1 and CDR2 from the germline V gene are SGHAT and FQNNGV. CDR3 region: CASSLDTVTEAFF. The CDR3 DNA is TGTGCCAGCAGCTTAGACACAGTCACTGAAGCTTTCTTT. Complete variable domain (other parts from reference TRBV11-2 and TRBJ1-1): EAGVAQSPRYKIIEKRQSVAFWCNPISGHATLYWYQQILGQGPKLLIQFQNNGVVDDSQLPKDRFSAERLKGVDSTLKIQPAKLEDSAVYLCASSLDTVTEAFFGQGTRLTVV.

The chain employs TRBV4-1 and TRBJ2-7, with TRBD2 identical over 9 bases. The germline V gene has CDR1 MGHRA and CDR2 YSYEKL. V gave up 4 bases and J gave up 2 bases; unmatched junction bases: 9. This CDR3 is built from 16 residues. CDR3 protein: CASSPLAGALPYEQYF. DNA of the CDR3: TGCGCCAGCAGCCCCTTAGCGGGAGCTCTTCCCTACGAGCAGTACTTC.

Remarks on this clone: This specimen includes other DNA sequences encoding the same CDR3. The J gene is TRBJ2-5, the V gene TRBV5-4, with 10 bases aligning to TRBD1. Germline V gene lookup returns CDR1 SGHNT and CDR2 YYREEE (reference sequence). The CDR3 is made up of 13 amino acids. Trimming removed 4 bases from V and 5 bases from J; junction bases left unmatched: 2. The CDR3 reads CASSLGQGETQYF. CDR3 DNA: TGTGCCAGCAGCCTGGGACAGGGGGAGACCCAGTACTTC.

The V call is TRBV15, the J call TRBJ2-5; 10 bases are a match to TRBD2. The CDR3 extends over 15 amino acids. With 7 bases clipped from V and 4 bases from J, the junction kept 9 bases outside the gene matches. Per germline, CDR1 LNHNV and CDR2 YYDKDF (reference sequence). The DNA for the CDR3 is TGTGCCACCATGCAGAGCGGGAGGGCCGGAGAGACCCAGTACTTC. It encodes CATMQSGRAGETQYF.

This clone was counted between two and nine times. The chain links TRBV28 to TRBJ2-7, with D possibly TRBD2 on 6 matching bases. V lost 6 bases and J 2 bases, leaving 17 bases between the germline ends. Germline loops: CDR1 MDHEN, CDR2 SYDVKM. The CDR3 totals 15 residues. CDR3 coding DNA: TGTGCCAGCAGCGGGTTACCGGGAGTGCCCTACGAGCAGTACTTC. This codes for CASSGLPGVPYEQYF.

This clone was recorded once. The chain couples TRBV15 to TRBJ1-4, with D unclear. V lost 6 bases to trimming and J lost 8 bases, with 16 bases between them. This CDR3 comprises 14 residues. CDR1 and CDR2 (germline): LNHNV, YYDKDF (reference sequence). As DNA, the CDR3 is TGTGCCACCAGGTCCCACCCGGGGTCAGAAAAACTGTTTTTT. This translates into CATRSHPGSEKLFF.

The table lists this clone with a few counts. This sample also contains other DNA sequences that code for the same CDR3. The genes are TRBV19 and TRBJ2-3; D ambiguous. Germline loops: CDR1 LNHDA, CDR2 SQIVND (reference sequence). V gave up 3 bases and J gave up 4 bases, with 8 bases separating them. The CDR3 contains 13 residues. CDR3 residues: CASSIGLADTQYF. Here the CDR3 DNA reads TGTGCCAGTAGTATTGGGCTGGCAGATACGCAGTATTTT.

CDR3 in amino acids: CASSPRQGMGTEAFF. The CDR3 DNA reads TGTGCCAGCAGCCCCCGACAGGGGATGGGCACTGAAGCTTTCTTT. V is TRBV7-9 and J is TRBJ1-1; TRBD1 agrees at 8 bases. The germline V gene encodes CDR1 SEHNR and CDR2 FQNEAQ (reference sequence). The CDR3 sequence is 15 residues long. Trimming cost V 5 bases and J 4 bases; bases outside gene matches: 9.

This chain joins TRBV19 and TRBJ2-5; the D call may be TRBD1 or TRBD2 (6 bases each). The CDR3 loop spans 16 amino acids. With 4 bases removed from V and 1 base from J, the gap between germline ends came to 16 bases. Looked up from germline, CDR1 is LNHDA and CDR2 is SQIVND (reference sequence). The CDR3 DNA reads TGTGCCAGTAGTAAACAGGGAGGTGGCGGCCAAGAGACCCAGTACTTC. Amino acid sequence: CASSKQGGGGQETQYF.

The chain uses TRBV28 and TRBJ1-2; D is uncertain. Germline CDR1 is MDHEN and CDR2 is SYDVKM. The CDR3 sequence is 14 residues long. Between the trimmed V and J ends, which lost 5 bases and 2 bases, there was a span of 12 bases. DNA of the CDR3: TGTGCCAGCAGTCCGTTTGGTGAGAACTATGGCTACACCTTC. Translation: CASSPFGENYGYTF.

The chain links TRBV7-8 to TRBJ2-7; no reliable D call. The V end lost 4 bases, the J end lost 5 bases, and 9 bases lay between the germline ends. The CDR3 is 12 amino acids. Germline CDR1 SGHVS, CDR2 FQNEAQ. CDR3 residues: CASSSLWHEQYF. DNA for the CDR3: TGTGCCAGCAGCTCGCTGTGGCACGAGCAGTACTTC.

The table lists this clone with a few counts. The chain carries TRBV28 and TRBJ1-4; no clear D gene. Per the germline V gene, CDR1 is MDHEN and CDR2 is SYDVKM. V lost 5 bases, J lost 0 bases, and 13 bases lay in between. The length of the CDR3 is 16 residues. CDR3 sequence: CASSGGGTATNEKLFF. CDR3 sequence (DNA): TGTGCCAGCAGTGGCGGAGGAACTGCAACTAATGAAAAACTGTTTTTT.

Regarding this clone: Being one base from a much bigger clone, this may be a read error. This sample includes further DNA sequences coding for the same CDR3. The rearrangement links TRBV5-1 to TRBJ1-5; a weak D match, TRBD1 (5 bases). Trimming removed 2 bases from V and 2 bases from J, with 8 bases in between. Germline V gene lookup returns CDR1 SGHRS and CDR2 YFSETQ. The length of the CDR3 is 14 residues. The CDR3 is CASSFEGGNQPQHF. The CDR3 nucleotides read TGCGCCAGCAGCTTTGAAGGGGGCAATCAGCCCCAGCATTTT. The entire variable domain, with the rest obtained from reference TRBV5-1 and TRBJ1-5, is as follows: KAGVTQTPRYLIKTRGQQVTLSCSPISGHRSVSWYQQTPGQGLQFLFEYFSETQRNKGNFPGRFSGRQFSNSRSEMNVSTLELGDSALYLCASSFEGGNQPQHFGDGTRLSIL.

The V and J genes are TRBV6-5 and TRBJ2-7, with 10 bases identical to TRBD1. In germline, CDR1 is MNHEY, CDR2 SVGAGI. The CDR3 has 15 residues. V was pared by 0 bases and J by 3 bases, with 2 bases of the junction left unmatched. CDR3 region: CASSYSRTGGYEQYF. CDR3 coding DNA: TGTGCCAGCAGTTACTCGAGGACAGGGGGCTACGAGCAGTACTTC.

This rearrangement joins TRBV9 to TRBJ2-2; perhaps TRBD1 as D (8 bases). With 6 bases removed from V and 1 base from J, the gap between germline ends came to 13 bases. In germline, CDR1 is SGDLS, CDR2 YYNGEE. This CDR3 has 15 residues. The DNA of the CDR3 is TGTGCCAGCACCGGGGGGACAGGGAACACCGGGGAGCTGTTTTTT. Translated: CASTGGTGNTGELFF.

The rearrangement links TRBV28 to TRBJ2-3; 8 nucleotides align to TRBD2. V was clipped by 4 bases and J by 4 bases; unmatched bases: 19. This CDR3 has 19 amino acids. Germline lookup yields CDR1 MDHEN and CDR2 SYDVKM. The CDR3 nucleotides are TGTGCCAGCAGTTCAACAGGGAATTGGGCGGGAGGTCCCCCAGATACGCAGTATTTT. It encodes CASSSTGNWAGGPPDTQYF.

The V call is TRBV7-5, the J call TRBJ2-7; the tabulated D call, TRBD2, remains unverified against the DNA. TRBV7-5 is noted as a pseudogene. The CDR3 runs to 14 residues. CDR3 in amino acids: CVRSLRRGTKEQYF. The CDR3 nucleotides read TGTGTCAGAAGCTTGAGACGCGGGACGAAGGAGCAGTACTTC.

The V call is TRBV12-5, the J call TRBJ2-3; a possible D gene is TRBD1 (6 bases). The CDR3 totals 14 residues. Germline CDR1 LGHNT, CDR2 FRNRAP. The ends were cut back, 6 bases at V and 4 bases at J, with 14 bases in the middle. CDR3 sequence: CASGIGTIPDTQYF. The DNA of the CDR3 is TGTGCTAGTGGCATAGGGACAATCCCAGATACGCAGTATTTT.

The chain recombines TRBV27 with TRBJ1-2; D gene unclear. Deletions cut 1 base from V and 1 base from J, with 7 bases between. The CDR3 totals 14 residues. CDR1 and CDR2 (germline): MNHEY, SMNVEV (reference sequence). The CDR3 here is CASSLYRSNYGYTF. CDR3 coding DNA: TGTGCCAGCAGTTTATACAGAAGTAACTATGGCTACACCTTC.

This chain joins TRBV29-1 and TRBJ1-2, with 7 bases lining up with TRBD1. CDR1 SQVTM and CDR2 ANQGSEA come from the germline V gene. Trimming removed 5 bases from V and 7 bases from J; junction bases left unmatched: 7. This CDR3 has 12 residues. The chain's CDR3 is CSVITGEAGYTF. In nucleotides, the CDR3 is TGCAGCGTTATTACAGGGGAGGCTGGCTACACCTTC.

The chain joins TRBV5-1 to TRBJ1-5, with D uncertain. V lost 4 bases, J lost 6 bases, and 14 bases lay in between. From germline, CDR1 is SGHRS and CDR2 YFSETQ. The CDR3 length is 14 residues. CDR3 DNA sequence: TGCGCCAGCAGCGCTGATGGGTCTGCTCAGCCCCAGCATTTT. This gives the protein CASSADGSAQPQHF.

This clone appeared a single time. The chain uses TRBV6-1 and TRBJ1-2; D gene ambiguous. Trimming cost V 8 bases and J 6 bases, with 13 bases left between them. This CDR3 contains 12 residues. Germline V CDR1 and CDR2: MNHNS, SASEGT. The CDR3 coding sequence is TGTGCCAGCCTCCTCCCCCCCAATGGCTACACCTTC. This sequence encodes CASLLPPNGYTF.

The chain carries TRBV29-1 and TRBJ1-6; 7 nucleotides match TRBD1. V was pared by 7 bases and J by 6 bases, with 6 bases of the junction left unmatched. CDR1 and CDR2 (germline): SQVTM, ANQGSEA. The CDR3 is 13 amino acids. This chain's CDR3 is CSGGDSPNSPLHF. The CDR3 DNA follows: TGCAGCGGCGGGGACAGCCCTAATTCACCCCTCCACTTT.